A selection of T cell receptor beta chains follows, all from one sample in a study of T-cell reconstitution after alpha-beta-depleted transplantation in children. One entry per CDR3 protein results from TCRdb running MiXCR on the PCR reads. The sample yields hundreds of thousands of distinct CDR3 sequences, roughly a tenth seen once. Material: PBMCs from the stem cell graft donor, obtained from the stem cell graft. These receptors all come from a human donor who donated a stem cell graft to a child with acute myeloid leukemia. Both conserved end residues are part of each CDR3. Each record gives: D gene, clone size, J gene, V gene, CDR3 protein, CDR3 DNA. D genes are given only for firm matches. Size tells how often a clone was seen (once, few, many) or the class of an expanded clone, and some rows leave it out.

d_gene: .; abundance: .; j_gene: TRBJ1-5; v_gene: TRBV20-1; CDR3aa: CSARSGGGNQPQHF; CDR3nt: TGCAGTGCTAGATCGGGGGGAGGCAATCAGCCCCAGCATTTT
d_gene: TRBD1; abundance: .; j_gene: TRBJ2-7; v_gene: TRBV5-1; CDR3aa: CASRRGTGSYEQYF; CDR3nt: TGCGCCAGCAGACGAGGGACAGGCTCCTACGAGCAGTACTTC
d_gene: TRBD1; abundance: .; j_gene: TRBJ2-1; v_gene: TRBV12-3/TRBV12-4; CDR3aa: CASSPGTGLNNEQFF; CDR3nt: TGTGCCAGCAGCCCCGGGACAGGGTTAAACAATGAGCAGTTCTTC
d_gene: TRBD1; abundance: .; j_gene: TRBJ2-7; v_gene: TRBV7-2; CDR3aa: CASSPRQGREQYF; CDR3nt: TGTGCCAGCAGCCCAAGACAGGGGAGGGAGCAGTACTTC
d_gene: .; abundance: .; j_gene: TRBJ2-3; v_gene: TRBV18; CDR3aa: CASSFALLGADTQYF; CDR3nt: TGTGCCAGCTCATTTGCGCTCCTCGGTGCAGATACGCAGTATTTT
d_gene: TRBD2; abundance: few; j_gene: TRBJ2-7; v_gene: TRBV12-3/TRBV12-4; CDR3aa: CASSFGTRAEQYF; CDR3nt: TGTGCCAGCAGTTTCGGGACTAGGGCCGAGCAGTACTTC
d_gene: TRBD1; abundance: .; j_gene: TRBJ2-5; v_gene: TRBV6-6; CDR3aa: CASSDRGPETQYF; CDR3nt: TGTGCCAGCAGTGACAGGGGTCCGGAGACCCAGTACTTC
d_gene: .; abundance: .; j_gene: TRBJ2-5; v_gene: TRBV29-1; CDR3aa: CSFRLGETQYF; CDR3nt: TGCAGCTTCCGCTTGGGGGAGACCCAGTACTTC
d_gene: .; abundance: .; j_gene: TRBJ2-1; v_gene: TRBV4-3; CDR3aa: CASRLPNEQFF; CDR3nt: TGCGCCAGCAGGCTACCCAATGAGCAGTTCTTC
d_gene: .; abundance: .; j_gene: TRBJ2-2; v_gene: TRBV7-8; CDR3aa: CASSLVREVTGELFF; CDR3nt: TGTGCCAGCAGCTTAGTTAGGGAGGTCACCGGGGAGCTGTTTTTT
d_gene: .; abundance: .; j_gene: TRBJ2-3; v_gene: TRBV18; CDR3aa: CASSPGASPSTDTQYF; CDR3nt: TGTGCCAGCTCACCGGGGGCTAGTCCTAGCACAGATACGCAGTATTTT
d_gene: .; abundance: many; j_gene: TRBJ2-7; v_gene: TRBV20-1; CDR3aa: CSARDRFRSYEQYF; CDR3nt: TGCAGTGCTAGAGATCGTTTCAGGAGCTACGAGCAGTACTTC
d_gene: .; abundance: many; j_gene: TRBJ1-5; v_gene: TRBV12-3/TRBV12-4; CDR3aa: CASSPQGKGNQPQHF; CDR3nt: TGTGCCAGCAGTCCACAGGGTAAGGGCAATCAGCCCCAGCATTTT
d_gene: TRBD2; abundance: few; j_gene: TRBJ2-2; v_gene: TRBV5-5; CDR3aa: CASSPWPPGRATGELFF; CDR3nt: TGTGCCAGCAGCCCCTGGCCACCCGGGAGGGCCACCGGGGAGCTGTTTTTT
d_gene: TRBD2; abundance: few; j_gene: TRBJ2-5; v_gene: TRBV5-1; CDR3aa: CASSWRLAGGGETQYF; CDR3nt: TGCGCCAGCAGCTGGCGACTAGCGGGAGGTGGAGAGACCCAGTACTTC
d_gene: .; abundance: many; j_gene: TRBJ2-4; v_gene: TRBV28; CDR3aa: CASSLRQTKNIQYF; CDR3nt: TGTGCCAGCAGTTTACGACAGACCAAAAACATTCAGTACTTC
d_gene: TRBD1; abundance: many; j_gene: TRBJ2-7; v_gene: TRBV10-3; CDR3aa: CAIRGQGHEQYF; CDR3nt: TGTGCCATCAGGGGACAGGGCCACGAGCAGTACTTC
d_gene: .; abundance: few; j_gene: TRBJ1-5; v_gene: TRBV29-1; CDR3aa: CSVEVGGSNQPQHF; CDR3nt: TGCAGCGTTGAGGTCGGCGGGAGCAATCAGCCCCAGCATTTT
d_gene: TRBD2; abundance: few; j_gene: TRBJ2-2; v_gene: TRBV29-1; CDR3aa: CSVEGGSGGNTGELFF; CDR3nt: TGCAGCGTTGAAGGGGGGAGCGGGGGCAACACCGGGGAGCTGTTTTTT
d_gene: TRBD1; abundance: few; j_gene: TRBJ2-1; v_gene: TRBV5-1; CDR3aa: CASSFLKTGGGYNEQFF; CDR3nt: TGCGCCAGCAGCTTCCTAAAGACAGGGGGAGGCTACAATGAGCAGTTCTTC
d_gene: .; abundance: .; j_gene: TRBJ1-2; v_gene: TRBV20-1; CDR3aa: CSARQIHGYTF; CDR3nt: TGCAGTGCTAGACAGATCCATGGCTACACCTTC
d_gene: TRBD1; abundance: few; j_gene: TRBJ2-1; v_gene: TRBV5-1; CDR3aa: CASSLIPTGVYNEQFF; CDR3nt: TGCGCCAGCAGCTTAATTCCGACAGGGGTGTACAATGAGCAGTTCTTC
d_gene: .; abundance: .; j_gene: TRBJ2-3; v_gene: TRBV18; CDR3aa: CASSAGQTDTQYF; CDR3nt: TGTGCCAGCTCGGCGGGGCAAACAGATACGCAGTATTTT
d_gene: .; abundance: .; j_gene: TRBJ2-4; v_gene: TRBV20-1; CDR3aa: CSAYWEKKNIQYF; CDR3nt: TGCAGTGCTTACTGGGAGAAAAAAAACATTCAGTACTTC
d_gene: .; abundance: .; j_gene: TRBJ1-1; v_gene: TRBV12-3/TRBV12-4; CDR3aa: CASRMAGMNTEAFF; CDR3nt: TGTGCCAGCAGGATGGCAGGGATGAACACTGAAGCTTTCTTT
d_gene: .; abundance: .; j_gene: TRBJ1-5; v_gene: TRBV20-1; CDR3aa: CSAPPGRAGINQPQHF; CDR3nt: TGCAGTGCCCCTCCCGGTAGGGCAGGGATCAATCAGCCCCAGCATTTT
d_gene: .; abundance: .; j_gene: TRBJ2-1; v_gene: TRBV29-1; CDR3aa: CSVALVSYNEQFF; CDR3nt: TGCAGCGTGGCCCTAGTCTCCTACAATGAGCAGTTCTTC
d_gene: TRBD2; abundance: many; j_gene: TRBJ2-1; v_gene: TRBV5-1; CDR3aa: CASSLGSSGSYNEQFF; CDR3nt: TGCGCCAGCAGCTTGGGGTCTAGCGGGAGCTACAATGAGCAGTTCTTC
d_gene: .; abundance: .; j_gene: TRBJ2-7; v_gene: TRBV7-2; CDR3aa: CASSFPGRITEQYF; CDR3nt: TGTGCCAGTAGCTTCCCGGGACGCATTACCGAGCAGTACTTC
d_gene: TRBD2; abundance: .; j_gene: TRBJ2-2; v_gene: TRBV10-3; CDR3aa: CAISGGTTNTGELFF; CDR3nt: TGTGCCATCAGTGGCGGGACTACCAACACCGGGGAGCTGTTTTTT
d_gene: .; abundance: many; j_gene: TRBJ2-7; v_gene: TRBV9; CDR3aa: CASSLEGSPLAEQYF; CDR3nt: TGTGCCAGCAGCCTAGAGGGGTCCCCTCTCGCCGAGCAGTACTTC
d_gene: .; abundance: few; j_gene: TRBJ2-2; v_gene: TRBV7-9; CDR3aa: CASSSVSFNTGELFF; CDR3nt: TGTGCCAGCAGCTCGGTTTCGTTTAACACCGGGGAGCTGTTTTTT
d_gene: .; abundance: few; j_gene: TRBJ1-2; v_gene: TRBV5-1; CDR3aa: CASSLTGQGYGYTF; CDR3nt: TGCGCCAGCAGCTTGACCGGACAAGGGTATGGCTACACCTTC
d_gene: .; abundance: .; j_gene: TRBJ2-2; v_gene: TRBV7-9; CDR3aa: CASSYGPAYSGELFF; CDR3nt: TGTGCCAGCAGCTATGGGCCCGCCTACTCCGGGGAGCTGTTTTTT
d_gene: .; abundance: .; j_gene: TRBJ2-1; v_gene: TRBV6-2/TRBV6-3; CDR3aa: CASSYSLLYGYNEQFF; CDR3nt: TGTGCCAGCAGTTACTCTTTACTATACGGATACAATGAGCAGTTCTTC
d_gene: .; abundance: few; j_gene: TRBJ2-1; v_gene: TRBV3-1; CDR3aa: CASSHTIRGGTASSGQFF; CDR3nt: TGTGCCAGCAGCCATACAATTAGAGGGGGGACAGCGTCCTCGGGGCAGTTCTTC
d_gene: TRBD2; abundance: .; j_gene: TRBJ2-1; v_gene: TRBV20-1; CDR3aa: CSARGPSGVNEQFF; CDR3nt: TGCAGTGCTAGAGGTCCAAGCGGGGTCAATGAGCAGTTCTTC
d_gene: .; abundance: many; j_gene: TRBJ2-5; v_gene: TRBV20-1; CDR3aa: CSATGLKEETQYF; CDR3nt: TGCAGTGCCACAGGGTTAAAGGAAGAGACCCAGTACTTC
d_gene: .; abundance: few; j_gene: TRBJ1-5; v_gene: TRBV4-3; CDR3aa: CASSQELGQMNQPQHF; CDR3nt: TGCGCCAGCAGCCAAGAACTCGGACAGATGAATCAGCCCCAGCATTTT
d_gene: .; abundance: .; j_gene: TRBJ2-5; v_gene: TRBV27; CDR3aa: CASWPYGFQETQYF; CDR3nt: TGTGCCAGCTGGCCTTATGGATTCCAAGAGACCCAGTACTTC
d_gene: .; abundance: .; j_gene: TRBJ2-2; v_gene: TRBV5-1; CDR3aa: CASSEGQGAPGELFF; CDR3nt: TGCGCCAGCAGCGAGGGACAAGGGGCCCCCGGGGAGCTGTTTTTT
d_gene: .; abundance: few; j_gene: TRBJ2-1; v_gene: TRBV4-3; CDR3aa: CASSQAENNEQFF; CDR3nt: TGCGCCAGCAGCCAAGCAGAGAACAATGAGCAGTTCTTC
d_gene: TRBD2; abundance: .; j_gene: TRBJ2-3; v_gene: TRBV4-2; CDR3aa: CASSQDPTSGGLVTDTQYF; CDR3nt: TGTGCCAGCAGCCAAGATCCCACCAGCGGGGGTTTGGTTACAGATACGCAGTATTTT
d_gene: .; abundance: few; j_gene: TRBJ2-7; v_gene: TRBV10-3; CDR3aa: CAISPTGDEQYF; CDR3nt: TGTGCCATCAGTCCGACTGGCGACGAGCAGTACTTC
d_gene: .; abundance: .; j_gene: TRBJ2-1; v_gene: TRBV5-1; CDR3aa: CASSSDRAHNEQFF; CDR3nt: TGCGCCAGCAGCTCGGACCGGGCCCACAATGAGCAGTTCTTC